This TCR beta chain was recorded in a study of T cells in Graves' hyperthyroidism and ophthalmopathy. This clonotype showed up just a few times. Germline CDR1 reads SGHAT; CDR2 reads FQNNGV. The CDR3 runs 16 residues. Trimming removed 1 base from V and 4 bases from J, with 16 bases in between. Amplification of TCR beta CDR3 regions used RNA as the template. The HTBI primer set was used in a first-round RT-PCR of the TCR CDR3. Each CDR3 protein is one row after TCRdb ran MiXCR on the multiplex PCR reads. Here the sample spans roughly 700,000 distinct CDR3 sequences, 15% to 20% being singletons. The specimen sequenced was blood. This clonotype was obtained from a middle-aged man with Graves' hyperthyroidism. The chain combines TRBV11-2 with TRBJ1-1; D is possibly TRBD1 (6 bases). Here the CDR3 reads CASSLGALQGATEAFF. CDR3 DNA sequence: TGTGCCAGCAGCTTAGGGGCACTACAGGGCGCCACTGAAGCTTTCTTT.